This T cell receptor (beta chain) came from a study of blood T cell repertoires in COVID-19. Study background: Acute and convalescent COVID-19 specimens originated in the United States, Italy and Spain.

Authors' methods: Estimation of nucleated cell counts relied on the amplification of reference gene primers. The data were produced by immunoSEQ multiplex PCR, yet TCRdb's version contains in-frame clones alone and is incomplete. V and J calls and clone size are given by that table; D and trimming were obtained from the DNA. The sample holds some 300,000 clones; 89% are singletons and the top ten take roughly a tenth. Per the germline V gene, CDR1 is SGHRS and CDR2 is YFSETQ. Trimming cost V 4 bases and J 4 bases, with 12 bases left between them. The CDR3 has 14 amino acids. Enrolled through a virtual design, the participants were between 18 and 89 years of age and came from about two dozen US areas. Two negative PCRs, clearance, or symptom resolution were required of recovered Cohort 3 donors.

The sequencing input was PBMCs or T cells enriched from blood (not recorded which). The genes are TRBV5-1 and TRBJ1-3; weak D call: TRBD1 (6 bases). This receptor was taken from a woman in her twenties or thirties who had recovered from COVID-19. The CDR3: CASSAGQGGNTIYF. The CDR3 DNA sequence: TGCGCCAGCAGCGCCGGCCAGGGGGGAAACACCATATATTTT.